A selection of T cell receptor beta chains follows, all from one sample in a study of early T cells in non-severe SARS-CoV-2 infection. MiXCR, applied by TCRdb to the 5' RACE reads, yields one record per CDR3 protein. Of more than 90,000 distinct CDR3 sequences listed, approximately 13% were seen once; the top ten hold about 2%. The sequenced material came from whole blood. Source of these receptors: an adult who was a healthcare worker with PCR-confirmed SARS-CoV-2 infection or an uninfected control (not recorded which). The CDR3 runs from the conserved cysteine through the conserved F or W. Each record gives: J gene, D gene, V gene, clone size, CDR3 DNA, CDR3 protein. The D gene is left open where the match is weak. Expanded clones are given a class, and other clones once, few, many or no size at all.

j_gene: TRBJ2-1; d_gene: NA; v_gene: TRBV7-2; abundance: NA; CDR3nt: TGTGCCAGCAGCTCGCCGCCGGGCCCGGGAAAGTTCTTC; CDR3aa: CASSSPPGPGKFF
j_gene: TRBJ2-5; d_gene: TRBD1; v_gene: TRBV11-2; abundance: few; CDR3nt: TGTGCCAGCAGCTTAGACCGGGACAGGGCTACGACTCAGTACTTC; CDR3aa: CASSLDRDRATTQYF
j_gene: TRBJ2-1; d_gene: NA; v_gene: TRBV6-5; abundance: once; CDR3nt: TGTGCCAGCAGCCTGTATGGGGGGCCCTACAATGAGCAGTTCTTC; CDR3aa: CASSLYGGPYNEQFF
j_gene: TRBJ2-3; d_gene: NA; v_gene: TRBV27; abundance: NA; CDR3nt: TGTGCCAGCCCCCTGGCAGATACGCAGTATTTT; CDR3aa: CASPLADTQYF
j_gene: TRBJ1-5; d_gene: TRBD1; v_gene: TRBV7-9; abundance: many; CDR3nt: TGTCCGGGGCGGGACAGACAAACTTATAGCAATCAGCCCCAGCATTTT; CDR3aa: CPGRDRQTYSNQPQHF
j_gene: TRBJ2-3; d_gene: TRBD2; v_gene: TRBV4-2; abundance: NA; CDR3nt: TGTGCCAGCAGTCAAGGGGTTGGGACTAGCGGGGGCGCCCGCCCAGATACGCAGTATTTT; CDR3aa: CASSQGVGTSGGARPDTQYF
j_gene: TRBJ2-5; d_gene: NA; v_gene: TRBV7-6; abundance: NA; CDR3nt: TGTGCCAGCAGCCAACAGATCCAAGAGACCCAGTACTTC; CDR3aa: CASSQQIQETQYF
j_gene: TRBJ1-1; d_gene: NA; v_gene: TRBV10-2; abundance: few; CDR3nt: TGCGCCAGCAGTGACGGCTATATGAACACTGAAGCTTTCTTT; CDR3aa: CASSDGYMNTEAFF
j_gene: TRBJ2-1; d_gene: NA; v_gene: TRBV6-1; abundance: many; CDR3nt: TGTGCCAGCACTCCGTTACATGCGGCGAGCTCCTACAATGAGCAGTTCTTC; CDR3aa: CASTPLHAASSYNEQFF
j_gene: TRBJ1-2; d_gene: TRBD1; v_gene: TRBV6-5; abundance: many; CDR3nt: TGTGCCAGCAGTTACAGGACAGGGGTTTATGGCTACACCTTC; CDR3aa: CASSYRTGVYGYTF
j_gene: TRBJ2-7; d_gene: NA; v_gene: TRBV5-6; abundance: many; CDR3nt: TGTGCCAGCAGCTCGACGGGACGGTCCTACGAGCAGTACTTC; CDR3aa: CASSSTGRSYEQYF
j_gene: TRBJ1-6; d_gene: TRBD1; v_gene: TRBV10-2; abundance: NA; CDR3nt: TGCGCCAGCAGGGGACAGGGGGCAGGTAATTCACCCCTCCACTTT; CDR3aa: CASRGQGAGNSPLHF
j_gene: TRBJ2-7; d_gene: NA; v_gene: TRBV4-1; abundance: NA; CDR3nt: TGCGCCAGCAGCCCTGGGGGCAGACCTACGTTTGAGCAGTACTTC; CDR3aa: CASSPGGRPTFEQYF
j_gene: TRBJ1-1; d_gene: TRBD1; v_gene: TRBV28; abundance: NA; CDR3nt: TGTGCCAGCATCAGATTAGGGAGGACAGGGATGAACACTGAAGCTTTCTTT; CDR3aa: CASIRLGRTGMNTEAFF
j_gene: TRBJ1-1; d_gene: TRBD1; v_gene: TRBV6-5; abundance: few; CDR3nt: TGTGCCAGCAACAGACAGGGGTATATGAACACTGAAGCTTTCTTT; CDR3aa: CASNRQGYMNTEAFF
j_gene: TRBJ2-2; d_gene: TRBD2; v_gene: TRBV28; abundance: NA; CDR3nt: TGTGCCAGCAGTCCCACCTGGGTAGCGGGGAGGCTAACCGGGGAGCTGTTTTTT; CDR3aa: CASSPTWVAGRLTGELFF
j_gene: TRBJ2-7; d_gene: TRBD2; v_gene: TRBV6-1; abundance: NA; CDR3nt: TGTGCCAGCAGCTCCGTCGGGACTAGCGCCTACGAGCAGTACTTC; CDR3aa: CASSSVGTSAYEQYF
j_gene: TRBJ1-2; d_gene: NA; v_gene: TRBV5-6; abundance: NA; CDR3nt: TGTGCCAGCAGCTCGAGGTCGGGGTCGAATGGCTACACCTTC; CDR3aa: CASSSRSGSNGYTF
j_gene: TRBJ2-3; d_gene: NA; v_gene: TRBV20-1; abundance: few; CDR3nt: TGCAGTGCTAGGGGCCCTCAAGGGACAGATACGCAGTATTTT; CDR3aa: CSARGPQGTDTQYF
j_gene: TRBJ1-1; d_gene: NA; v_gene: TRBV5-6; abundance: many; CDR3nt: TGTGCCAGCAGCTTTTCCGGCCGGAAGGCTTTCTTT; CDR3aa: CASSFSGRKAFF
j_gene: TRBJ2-2; d_gene: NA; v_gene: TRBV29-1; abundance: NA; CDR3nt: TGCAGCGTTGAAGATCCTGGGCGATGGACAGCGAACACCGGGGAGCTGTTTTTT; CDR3aa: CSVEDPGRWTANTGELFF
j_gene: TRBJ2-7; d_gene: NA; v_gene: TRBV28; abundance: many; CDR3nt: TGTGCCAGCAGCCTTCTAGCGTACGAGCAGTACTTC; CDR3aa: CASSLLAYEQYF
j_gene: TRBJ1-1; d_gene: TRBD1; v_gene: TRBV28; abundance: NA; CDR3nt: TGTGCCAGCAGGACCCCTAGGAGGGGGCCACTTGGGGAAGCTTTCTTT; CDR3aa: CASRTPRRGPLGEAFF
j_gene: TRBJ2-7; d_gene: TRBD1; v_gene: TRBV2; abundance: many; CDR3nt: TGTGCCAGCAGTGACGGGACAGGCCACTACGAGCAGTACTTC; CDR3aa: CASSDGTGHYEQYF